These T cell receptor beta chains were read from a single sample in a study of cytotoxic CD8 clonotypes in ibrutinib-treated CLL. Clones were read by immunoSEQ multiplex PCR, and TCRdb kept only the in-frame ones, dropping some. The sample has 50,000 or so clones, 57% seen once. The sample consisted of PBMCs, taken after 24 months of ibrutinib treatment. These receptors were collected from a human donor with chronic lymphocytic leukemia. Both conserved end residues are part of each CDR3. The D gene is left open where the match is weak. Clone size is given for some rows only: seen once, a few or many times, or a class if the clone is expanded.

D gene	V gene	clone size	J gene	CDR3 protein	CDR3 DNA
NA	TRBV20-1	NA	TRBJ2-7	CSARGTDEQYF	TGCAGTGCTAGAGGGACAGACGAGCAGTACTTC
TRBD1	TRBV5-6	NA	TRBJ1-1	CASSLRDREAFF	TGTGCCAGCAGCTTGAGGGACAGGGAAGCTTTCTTT
NA	TRBV6-5	NA	TRBJ1-6	CASSLNRDGNSPLHF	TGTGCCAGCAGTTTAAACCGGGACGGCAATTCACCCCTCCACTTT
TRBD1	TRBV5-4	few	TRBJ1-3	CASNYRGYNTIYF	TGTGCCAGCAACTACAGGGGTTATAACACCATATATTTT
NA	TRBV5-1	many	TRBJ2-7	CASSLVQGSYEQYF	TGCGCCAGCAGCTTGGTGCAGGGTTCCTACGAGCAGTACTTC
NA	TRBV5-1	few	TRBJ2-3	CASSLAGFPDTQYF	TGCGCCAGCAGCTTGGCCGGTTTTCCAGATACGCAGTATTTT
TRBD1	TRBV13	NA	TRBJ1-6	CASSLGDRVPSPLHF	TGTGCCAGCAGCTTAGGGGACAGGGTCCCTTCACCCCTCCACTTT
TRBD1	TRBV12-5	NA	TRBJ1-5	CASGTGTVNSEPQHF	TGTGCTAGTGGTACCGGGACAGTCAACTCTGAGCCCCAGCATTTT
NA	TRBV6-5	few	TRBJ1-1	CASSYGYRAEAFF	TGTGCCAGCAGTTACGGGTATCGGGCTGAAGCTTTCTTT
TRBD1	TRBV2	NA	TRBJ2-5	CASSWDRAGVETQYF	TGTGCCAGCAGCTGGGACAGGGCGGGAGTCGAGACCCAGTACTTC
TRBD2	TRBV28	few	TRBJ2-7	CASSLRALAGDYEQYF	TGTGCCAGCAGTTTAAGGGCCCTAGCGGGGGACTACGAGCAGTACTTC
TRBD2	TRBV5-4	NA	TRBJ2-1	CASSRPSGGNNEQFF	TGTGCCAGCAGCCGACCTAGCGGGGGGAACAATGAGCAGTTCTTC
NA	TRBV6-1	NA	TRBJ2-7	CASSVHRGYEQYF	TGTGCCAGCAGCGTACATAGGGGCTACGAGCAGTACTTC
NA	TRBV5-6	NA	TRBJ2-3	CASSLARVGQYF	TGTGCCAGCAGCTTGGCCAGGGTAGGGCAGTATTTT
NA	TRBV6-5	NA	TRBJ1-2	CASSGPNYGYTF	TGTGCCAGCAGCGGCCCTAACTATGGCTACACCTTC
NA	TRBV12-5	NA	TRBJ2-2	CASGLGAGELFF	TGTGCTAGTGGTTTGGGGGCCGGGGAGCTGTTTTTT
NA	TRBV7-9	NA	TRBJ2-7	CASSLGRPSLATHYEQYF	TGTGCCAGCAGCTTAGGTCGGCCAAGCTTGGCCACCCATTACGAGCAGTACTTC
NA	TRBV10-2	many	TRBJ2-7	CASSDVSYEQYF	TGCGCCAGCAGTGATGTGTCCTACGAGCAGTACTTC
NA	TRBV9	few	TRBJ2-1	CASTQRDSPYNEQFF	TGTGCCAGCACCCAACGGGACTCCCCCTACAATGAGCAGTTCTTC
NA	TRBV2	few	TRBJ1-6	CASSQIQRQEKGF	TGTGCCAGCAGTCAAATTCAACGACAGGAAAAGGGTTTT
TRBD1	TRBV5-1	many	TRBJ2-2	CASSFQPTGTGYGGELFF	TGCGCCAGCAGCTTCCAGCCCACCGGGACAGGGTACGGCGGGGAGCTGTTTTTT
NA	TRBV27	NA	TRBJ1-4	CASSFLASDGEKLFF	TGTGCCAGCAGTTTTCTTGCTTCAGACGGTGAAAAACTGTTTTTT
NA	TRBV18	NA	TRBJ1-5	CASSPSIGNQPQHF	TGTGCCAGCTCACCCTCCATCGGCAATCAGCCCCAGCATTTT
NA	TRBV15	once	TRBJ1-5	CATSRSGGQTGHQPQHF	TGTGCCACCAGCAGAAGTGGCGGACAGACGGGGCACCAGCCCCAGCATTTT
NA	TRBV10-3	NA	TRBJ1-2	CAISDGVGGAGYTF	TGTGCCATCAGTGACGGGGTTGGTGGTGCGGGCTACACCTTC
TRBD1	TRBV5-6	NA	TRBJ1-3	CASSLWGGQSEYF	TGTGCCAGCAGCTTGTGGGGGGGACAGTCGGAATATTTT
NA	TRBV6-1	medium-sized	TRBJ1-2	CASSEIWDSNYGYTF	TGTGCCAGCAGTGAAATTTGGGACTCCAACTATGGCTACACCTTC
NA	TRBV11-2	NA	TRBJ2-7	CASSSSSGQQYEQYF	TGTGCCAGCAGCTCTAGTAGTGGACAGCAATACGAGCAGTACTTC
NA	TRBV11-2	few	TRBJ2-7	CASSRAGEQYF	TGTGCCAGCAGCCGGGCCGGCGAGCAGTACTTC
NA	TRBV5-1	NA	TRBJ2-5	CASSPGVQETQYF	TGCGCCAGCAGCCCGGGGGTCCAAGAGACCCAGTACTTC
NA	TRBV2	NA	TRBJ2-5	CASTGGRGAWETQYF	TGTGCCAGCACCGGAGGACGGGGGGCTTGGGAGACCCAGTACTTC
NA	TRBV18	NA	TRBJ1-5	CASSPSSTVPPNQPQHF	TGTGCCAGCTCACCATCATCGACAGTCCCCCCCAATCAGCCCCAGCATTTT
NA	TRBV7-9	NA	TRBJ2-7	CASSLWTDPTYEQYF	TGTGCCAGCAGCCTTTGGACAGATCCGACCTACGAGCAGTACTTC
TRBD1	TRBV5-1	once	TRBJ2-2	CASSFLGQGGTGELFF	TGCGCCAGCAGCTTCTTAGGACAGGGGGGAACCGGGGAGCTGTTTTTT